The present entry profiles one T cell receptor (beta chain) with its context. The target antigen is unknown. The germline V gene encodes CDR1 SGHNT and CDR2 YYREEE (reference sequence). The CDR3 is made up of 13 amino acids. Next came a second PCR, run for about 7 to 12 cycles, which used a sample-barcoded 5' primer along with a J-beta primer mix. Using its own MiXCR run on the 5' RACE reads, TCRdb lists one record per CDR3 protein. This repertoire shows roughly 860,000 distinct CDR3 sequences, about 59% found once; its top ten account for about 27%. The sample is drawn from a study of blood T cells in healthy people across ages. General observations from the study: While age rose, TCR beta diversity per million T cells dropped in a roughly linear way.

The TCR comes from a man younger than 45 in good health. Sequenced sample: blood. This chain uses TRBV5-4 with TRBJ2-4; 8 bases map to TRBD1. The J call may be wrong; the DNA end is better matched by TRBJ2-7. The CDR3: CASSGWTGREQYF. The CDR3 coding sequence is TGTGCCAGCAGCGGATGGACAGGGCGCGAGCAGTACTTC.